This TCR beta chain emerged from a study of blood T cell repertoires in COVID-19. Study information: The cDNA or gDNA used as material had been derived from T cells, B-cell-depleted T cells, or PBMCs.

Ages ranged from roughly 18 to 100 years, with residence in approximately 25 US areas. The data were produced by immunoSEQ multiplex PCR, yet TCRdb's version contains in-frame clones alone and is incomplete. This sample has some 400,000 clones, with over 85% found just once. This receptor was identified in a woman in her 30s who had recovered from COVID-19. Specimen: PBMCs or T cells enriched from blood (not recorded which).

The chain's CDR3 is CASSLDGGLGADGYTF. In DNA form, the CDR3 reads TGCGCCAGCAGCTTGGATGGGGGCTTGGGTGCGGATGGCTACACCTTC. This chain joins TRBV5-1 and TRBJ1-2; tentatively, D is TRBD1 (6 bases). V was pared by 0 bases and J by 6 bases, with 18 bases between. The CDR3 has 16 residues. Germline V lookup: CDR1 SGHRS, CDR2 YFSETQ.